The present entry profiles one T cell receptor beta chain with its context. Antigen unknown. V lost 6 bases and J lost 5; bases outside the gene matches: 14. CDR1 and CDR2 (germline): SQVTM, ANQGSEA. CDR3 length equals 15 residues. The data belong to a study of OX40 agonist ivuxolimab in advanced cancers. Findings of the study overall: In the expanded peripheral T cells, antigen specificity was never determined. Clones of CD4+ and CD8+ blood T cells grew by week 6 at doses of 0.1 to 3.0 mg/kg. Clonal expansion was among the lowest in partial responders at 0.1-3.0 mg/kg, especially CD8+.

This table comes from immunoSEQ multiplex PCR, and its TCRdb copy is limited to in-frame clones, with some not included. The table lists about 45,000 clones, approximately 86% of them singletons. The receptor comes from an adult with an advanced solid tumor such as melanoma, head and neck, liver or kidney cancer. The source material was CD4+ or CD8+ T cells sorted from blood, sampled in a trial of the OX40 agonist ivuxolimab. The chain uses TRBV29-1 and TRBJ2-7; 9 nucleotides align to TRBD1. The CDR3 here is CSVLWDRAVGNEQYF. In nucleotides, the CDR3 is TGCAGCGTCCTCTGGGACAGGGCTGTTGGCAACGAGCAGTACTTC.